The 25 T cell receptor beta chains presented below share a single source sample, sequenced in a study of memory CD8 T cells in hepatitis C reinfection. Some clones are missing from TCRdb's copy, which holds only in-frame ones; the method was immunoSEQ multiplex PCR. The top ten clones hold more than 0.95% of a sample with more than 35,000 clones, roughly 90% of them seen once. Described time point: peak reinfection, 3 to 8 weeks after reinfection detection. Sorted cells were sequenced directly ex vivo without any in vitro expansion. The sequenced material came from naive CD8+ T cells sorted from blood. All receptors derive from a man aged 18 to 35 with hepatitis C virus infection.

The rearrangement joins TRBV28 to TRBJ2-5; possibly TRBD2 for D (7 bases). Germline CDR1 MDHEN, CDR2 SYDVKM. This CDR3 is built from 14 residues. The V gene lost 5 bases and the J gene lost 8 bases, with 18 bases spanning the gap. In nucleotides, the CDR3 is TGTGCCAGCAGTGTGGGGGGGGGCCCAGGAACCCAGTACTTC. It encodes CASSVGGGPGTQYF.

CDR3 residues: CASSSPGQGDYEQYF. For the CDR3, the DNA is TGTGCCAGCAGCTCCCCGGGACAGGGGGATTACGAGCAGTACTTC. The V gene is TRBV5-5, the J gene TRBJ2-7; 11 bases map to TRBD1. This CDR3 spans 15 amino acids. The J segment lost 4 bases and the V segment lost 3 bases, leaving 6 bases of the junction unmatched. Germline-derived CDR1 and CDR2 are SGHKS and YYEKEE (reference sequence).

This clone was observed once. This chain joins TRBV19 and TRBJ2-2; TRBD1 is a possible D gene (6 bases). This CDR3 is 15 amino acids long. V was cut by 3 bases and J by 1 base, with 9 bases left in between. Germline V gene lookup returns CDR1 LNHDA and CDR2 SQIVND (reference sequence). The CDR3 sequence is CASSIGQWNTGELFF. In DNA form, the CDR3 reads TGTGCCAGTAGTATTGGACAGTGGAACACCGGGGAGCTGTTTTTT.

The chain has TRBV2 and TRBJ2-7; TRBD1 matches 10 bases. The trim removed 6 bases at V and 3 bases at J, leaving 8 bases unmatched. This CDR3 has 15 residues. The germline CDR1 and CDR2 sequences are SNHLY and FYNNEI. The CDR3 DNA reads as TGTGCCAGCAGGCCAGAGGGGACAGGGGACTACGAGCAGTACTTC. This gives the protein CASRPEGTGDYEQYF.

In this sample, this clone turned up once. The V call is TRBV5-8, the J call TRBJ1-4; the D gene is possibly TRBD1 (5 bases). There are 14 residues in the CDR3. Between the trimmed V and J ends, which lost 6 bases and 7 bases, there was a span of 16 bases. The germline V gene has CDR1 SGHTS and CDR2 YDEGEE. The CDR3 loop is CASTMGQVGEKLFF. DNA for the CDR3: TGTGCCAGCACCATGGGGCAAGTTGGTGAAAAACTGTTTTTT.

The genes are TRBV30 and TRBJ2-1, with D tentatively TRBD2 (6 bases). The CDR3 contains 15 residues. Trimming pared 0 bases from V and 2 bases from J, leaving 11 bases between. Germline-derived CDR1 and CDR2 are GTSNPN and SVGIG (reference sequence). The DNA of the CDR3 is TGTGCCTGGAGTGTAGACGGGGGTCCCTACAATGAGCAGTTCTTC. Its protein is CAWSVDGGPYNEQFF.

CDR3 sequence: CASSDIGTASYEQYF. In DNA form, the CDR3 reads TGTGCCAGCAGTGATATCGGAACAGCCTCCTACGAGCAGTACTTC. The V call is TRBV6-1, the J call TRBJ2-7; D call uncertain. The CDR3 runs 15 residues. Per the germline V gene, CDR1 is MNHNS and CDR2 is SASEGT. Trimming cost V 3 bases and J 0 bases, with 12 bases left between them.

V and J are TRBV7-8 and TRBJ2-2; 9 nucleotides match TRBD2. The CDR3 is made up of 14 amino acids. The trim removed 4 bases at V and 9 bases at J, leaving 6 bases unmatched. Germline V CDR1 and CDR2: SGHVS, FQNEAQ. The CDR3 loop reads CASSSGTSNWELFF. The CDR3 DNA reads TGTGCCAGCAGCTCCGGGACTAGCAACTGGGAGCTGTTTTTT. Full variable domain (rest looked up from reference TRBV7-8 and TRBJ2-2): GAGVSQSPRYKVAKRGQDVALRCDPISGHVSLFWYQQALGQGPEFLTYFQNEAQLDKSGLPSDRFFAERPEGSVSTLKIQRTQQEDSAVYLCASSSGTSNWELFFGEGSRLTVL.

The gene calls are TRBV28 and TRBJ2-7; 10 bases line up with TRBD1. Looked up from germline, CDR1 is MDHEN and CDR2 is SYDVKM. The CDR3 has 13 residues. J was trimmed by 7 bases and V by 6 bases; bases with no gene match: 6. CDR3 protein: CASSTGQGGEQYV. The CDR3 nucleotides read TGTGCCAGCAGCACCGGACAGGGGGGAGAGCAGTACGTC.

The V call is TRBV5-6, the J call TRBJ1-5, with no clear D. V lost 1 base and J lost 8, with 13 bases in between. CDR3 length: 14 residues. The V gene's germline CDR1 is SGHDT and CDR2 YYEEEE. The CDR3 sequence: CASSLWRALEPQHF. In DNA form, the CDR3 reads TGTGCCAGCAGCTTGTGGCGGGCTTTGGAGCCCCAGCATTTT.

V is TRBV2 and J is TRBJ2-1, with D perhaps TRBD1 (6 bases). V was pared by 0 bases and J by 6 bases, with 12 bases between. CDR1 is SNHLY, CDR2 FYNNEI, per germline. The CDR3 extends over 15 amino acids. The CDR3 loop is CASSEASTGLNEQFF. For the CDR3, the DNA is TGTGCCAGCAGTGAAGCCTCAACAGGGCTCAATGAGCAGTTCTTC.

The rearrangement joins TRBV5-4 to TRBJ1-3; 8 bases line up with TRBD1. The CDR3 is made up of 18 amino acids. CDR1 is SGHNT and CDR2 is YYREEE in the germline V gene (reference sequence). The junction had 8 bases not matched to a gene; V was cut back by 0 bases and J by 0 bases. The CDR3, as DNA: TGTGCCAGCAGCTTGGGGTCTGCAGGGGGCCACTCTGGAAACACCATATATTTT. This translates into CASSLGSAGGHSGNTIYF.

CDR3 protein: CASSYSAGARSEAFF. CDR3 in DNA: TGTGCCAGCAGTTACTCGGCAGGGGCCAGAAGTGAAGCTTTCTTT. The chain links TRBV6-5 to TRBJ1-1; possibly TRBD1 for D (6 bases). Per germline, CDR1 MNHEY and CDR2 SVGAGI. The CDR3 contains 15 residues. The V and J ends lost 0 bases and 7 bases respectively, with 15 bases between them.

V gene TRBV5-4 combines with J gene TRBJ2-5, with 12 bases aligning to TRBD2. The assigned J gene may be wrong: the sequence end matches TRBJ2-7 better. Germline V gene lookup returns CDR1 SGHNT and CDR2 YYREEE (reference sequence). The length of the CDR3 is 15 residues. The DNA of the CDR3 is TGTGCCAGCAGCTTGGGACTAGCGGGAGACTACGAGCAGTACTTC. It yields the protein CASSLGLAGDYEQYF.

The rearrangement uses TRBV6-1 and TRBJ2-3, with TRBD1 matching over 7 bases. Germline V gene lookup returns CDR1 MNHNS and CDR2 SASEGT. This CDR3 has 15 amino acids. With 3 bases clipped from V and 7 bases from J, the junction kept 10 bases outside the gene matches. CDR3 sequence (DNA): TGTGCCAGCAGTGAGGACAGGAGTCCTAGCAATACGCAGTATTTT. It yields the protein CASSEDRSPSNTQYF.

The rearrangement links TRBV2 to TRBJ2-1; TRBD2 is a possible D gene (5 bases). V was clipped by 6 bases and J by 0 bases, with 12 bases between them. Germline loops: CDR1 SNHLY, CDR2 FYNNEI. CDR3 length: 15 residues. The CDR3: CASRLSGDSYNEQFF. CDR3 nucleotides: TGTGCCAGCAGACTAAGCGGAGACTCCTACAATGAGCAGTTCTTC.

The chain joins TRBV7-8 to TRBJ1-3, with D possibly being TRBD1 (5 bases). Trimming took 3 bases from V and 4 from J, leaving 19 bases between them. Germline-derived CDR1 and CDR2 are SGHVS and FQNEAQ. CDR3 length equals 17 residues. CDR3 residues: CASSFPSTTVTGNTIYF. CDR3 nucleotide sequence: TGTGCCAGCAGCTTCCCCTCGACGACAGTAACGGGAAACACCATATATTTT.

This chain connects TRBV5-1 to TRBJ2-1; the match to TRBD2 covers 7 bases. The CDR3 is 17 amino acids. Germline trimming cut 0 bases from V and 9 bases from J; bases unmatched to any gene: 15. From germline, CDR1 is SGHRS and CDR2 YFSETQ. The chain's CDR3 is CASSLGDSGLVWTEQFF. In DNA form, the CDR3 reads TGCGCCAGCAGCTTGGGGGATAGCGGGTTAGTATGGACTGAGCAGTTCTTC.

The chain is built from TRBV11-2 and TRBJ2-4, with 8 bases fitting TRBD2. V was pared by 0 bases and J by 8 bases, with 15 bases of the junction left unmatched. This CDR3 is 18 amino acids long. Germline assignment: CDR1 SGHAT and CDR2 FQNNGV. CDR3 protein: CASSLEVGSGGFQDIQYF. The CDR3 region has the DNA TGTGCCAGCAGCTTAGAAGTTGGGAGCGGGGGATTCCAGGACATTCAGTACTTC.

The chain joins TRBV7-2 to TRBJ2-5; D unclear. Trimming pared 2 bases from V and 0 bases from J, leaving 7 bases between. This CDR3 is 14 amino acids long. Germline CDR1 SGHTA, CDR2 FQGNSA. CDR3 loop: CASSLLSNQETQYF. The CDR3, as DNA: TGTGCCAGCAGCTTACTTAGTAACCAAGAGACCCAGTACTTC.

This chain connects TRBV6-1 to TRBJ2-1; no definite D call. The ends were cut back, 2 bases at V and 7 bases at J, with 12 bases in the middle. The CDR3 loop spans 14 amino acids. CDR1 and CDR2 from the germline V gene are MNHNS and SASEGT. The DNA for the CDR3 is TGTGCCAGCAGTGAAACGTCTATAGTAAATGAGCAGTTCTTC. This encodes CASSETSIVNEQFF.

The chain combines TRBV27 with TRBJ1-6; 9 bases are shared with TRBD1. This CDR3 contains 14 residues. Germline values: CDR1 MNHEY, CDR2 SMNVEV (reference sequence). V dropped 5 bases and J dropped 10; count of bases not matched to a gene: 6. CDR3 residues: CASSPGTGLSPLHF. The CDR3 nucleotides are TGTGCCAGCAGTCCCGGGACAGGGCTATCACCCCTCCACTTT.

The chain carries TRBV29-1 and TRBJ2-7, with D tentatively TRBD2 (7 bases). The V and J ends lost 7 bases and 0 bases respectively, with 19 bases between them. The CDR3 has 15 amino acids. The germline V gene encodes CDR1 SQVTM and CDR2 ANQGSEA. The CDR3 reads CSAEGGALSSYEQYF. The CDR3, as DNA: TGCAGCGCCGAGGGGGGGGCTTTAAGCTCCTACGAGCAGTACTTC.

J is TRBJ2-1 and V is TRBV19; 12 nucleotides match TRBD2. Per germline, CDR1 LNHDA and CDR2 SQIVND (reference sequence). Trimming removed 8 bases from V and 0 bases from J; junction bases left unmatched: 2. The CDR3 runs to 15 residues. As DNA, the CDR3 is TGTGCCAGTGCTAGCGGGGGGGCCTCCTACAATGAGCAGTTCTTC. This encodes CASASGGASYNEQFF.

The table lists this clone with a few counts. The V gene is TRBV5-6, the J gene TRBJ2-7; 8 bases match TRBD2. J was trimmed by 0 bases and V by 0 bases; bases with no gene match: 8. The CDR3 has 17 amino acids. The V gene's germline CDR1 is SGHDT and CDR2 YYEEEE. The CDR3 protein is CASSLGLAGFSSYEQYF. The CDR3 DNA sequence: TGTGCCAGCAGCTTGGGCCTAGCGGGCTTTAGCTCCTACGAGCAGTACTTC.